This TCR beta chain was sequenced in a study of blood T cell repertoires in COVID-19 (dated by TCRdb to about 2020). As for the study more broadly: Samples from collaborators originated in the United States, Italy and Spain and spanned both the acute and convalescent phases of COVID-19. The prospective study material was composed of cDNA or gDNA derived from T cells, B-cell-depleted T cells, or PBMCs. Subjects who had been exposed to COVID-19, were actively infected with it, or had recovered from it provided the deeply sampled blood TCRbeta repertoires that made up the dataset. A freely available public database, intended as a resource for researchers studying the immune response to SARS-CoV-2, is where the repertoires were released. Samples were obtained from the ongoing ImmuneRACE study (first 160 participants) and from about 1,300 subjects provided by 6 global collaborators. The sample metadata nearly always contained a de-identified subject ID, COVID-19 status, age in years and sex. Where available, HLA class I and class II types were obtained from metadata supplied by the sample provider rather than from assay-based typing.

TCRbeta CDR3 regions were amplified from genomic DNA using the immunoSEQ Assay, a bias-controlled multiplex PCR. The study's processing was this. The number of nucleated cells in each sample was estimated from the amplification of reference gene primers within the assay. Sequence reads were collapsed and filtered to measure the absolute abundance of every unique TCRbeta CDR3 rearrangement. For each sample, productive Simpson clonality was calculated by taking the square root of Simpson's diversity index across productive rearrangements. In its TCRdb copy, this immuneACCESS table keeps in-frame sequences only and misses some clones. Where compared with another copy, unresolved V genes explain less than half of these, and the others have no known cause. V, J and clone size were drawn from that table, and D and trimming were deduced from the DNA. Present in this sample are roughly 200,000 clones, approximately 91% of which were seen just once. The leading ten clones occupy around 1.6% of the sample.

Study-wide conclusions, independent of this receptor: The quantity of clinical and demographic metadata differed by source and by participant and was supplied without curation.

Trimming removed 3 bases from V and 6 bases from J; the gene matches leave 9 bases unexplained. From its cysteine to its phenylalanine, the CDR3 spans 16 amino acids. Only the CDR3 part of the read is kept: 48 bases, read in frame from the first base. As encoded in the germline V gene (reference sequence), CDR1 is LGHDT while CDR2 is YNNKEL. Collaborating institutions collected whole blood in K2EDTA tubes following their own protocols. For TCRbeta analysis, collaborators shipped samples in one of three forms: frozen whole blood, isolated PBMCs, or DNA extracted from either of those sample types. As for this clone: The clone's antigen remains unknown. No qualities accompany the bases; no much larger clone lies one base away.

Here the chain combines TRBV3-1 (or the pseudogene TRBV3-2) and TRBJ2-1, with 9 middle bases fitting TRBD2. Sequenced: peripheral blood. This TCR was sampled from a man between 18 and 35 years old with active or convalescent COVID-19. The CDR3 in this case is CASSQFRGGAGNEQFF. The DNA sequence reads TGTGCCAGCAGCCAGTTTCGCGGGGGGGCCGGCAATGAGCAGTTCTTC.